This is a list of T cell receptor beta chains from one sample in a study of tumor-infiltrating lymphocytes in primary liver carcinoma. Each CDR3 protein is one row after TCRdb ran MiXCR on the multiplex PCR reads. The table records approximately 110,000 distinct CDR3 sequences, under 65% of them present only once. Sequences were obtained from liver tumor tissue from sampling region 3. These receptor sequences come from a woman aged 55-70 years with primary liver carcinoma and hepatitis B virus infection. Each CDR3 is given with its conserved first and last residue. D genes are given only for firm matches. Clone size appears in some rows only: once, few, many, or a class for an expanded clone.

CSVGGRAEQFF TGCAGCGTTGGAGGGCGAGCTGAGCAGTTCTTC TRBV29-1 - - TRBJ2-1
CASSLISGATNEKLFF TGCGCCAGCAGCTTGATCTCGGGAGCAACTAATGAAAAACTGTTTTTT TRBV5-1 few - TRBJ1-4
CASSQGTSGRTETQYF TGCGCCAGCAGCCAAGGGACTAGCGGGAGAACAGAGACCCAGTACTTC TRBV5-1 few TRBD2 TRBJ2-5
CDSSLGGPKETQYF TGTGACAGCAGTTTAGGAGGACCAAAAGAGACCCAGTACTTC TRBV11-2 - - TRBJ2-5
CVGTRARGDYNEQFF TGTGTCGGCACCCGAGCCCGGGGGGACTACAATGAGCAGTTCTTC TRBV12-3/TRBV12-4 - TRBD2 TRBJ2-1
CSVAQGDCGYTF TGCAGCGTTGCCCAGGGTGACTGTGGTTACACCTTC TRBV29-1 - - TRBJ1-2
CATSDFKETQYF TGTGCCACCAGTGATTTTAAGGAGACCCAGTACTTC TRBV24-1 - - TRBJ2-5
CASSPRRGTSSYEQYF TGTGCCAGCTCACCACGGCGTGGTACGAGCTCCTACGAGCAGTACTTC TRBV18 - - TRBJ2-7
CAISDSGRAYERYF TGTGCCATCAGTGACAGTGGGAGGGCCTATGAGCGGTACTTC TRBV10-3 - TRBD2 TRBJ2-7
CASSDSMDEKLFF TGTGCCAGCAGTGACAGTATGGATGAAAAACTGTTTTTT TRBV12-3/TRBV12-4 many - TRBJ1-4
CASSPSGHKETQYF TGTGCCAGCAGCCCGTCGGGACACAAAGAGACCCAGTACTTC TRBV5-8 - - TRBJ2-5
CSVDGYRTRKELFF TGCAGTGTTGATGGATATCGAACCCGCAAAGAGCTGTTCTTC TRBV29-1 - - TRBJ2-1
CASSSPSGTKTGELFF TGTGCCAGCAGCTCTCCTAGCGGCACCAAGACCGGGGAGCTGTTTTTT TRBV11-2 once TRBD2 TRBJ2-2
CSVEMASTGELIF TGCAGCGTTGAAATGGCCAGCACCGGGGAGCTCATTTTT TRBV29-1 - - TRBJ2-2
CASSAGGIIYGYTF TGTGCCAGTAGCGCAGGGGGCATAATCTATGGCTACACCTTC TRBV11-2 - TRBD1 TRBJ1-2
CAWSVRHLQETQYF TGTGCCTGGAGTGTACGGCACCTCCAAGAGACCCAGTACTTC TRBV30 many - TRBJ2-5
CASSPTSGYSCKEQFF TGTGCCAGCAGCCCGACTAGCGGCTACTCCTGCAAAGAGCAGTTCTTC TRBV11-2 - TRBD2 TRBJ2-1
CAIKGPETNTGELFF TGTGCCATCAAGGGACCGGAAACGAACACCGGGGAGCTGTTTTTT TRBV10-3 - - TRBJ2-2
CASSPRTGASYGYTF TGTGCCAGCAGTCCTCGGACAGGGGCGTCCTATGGCTACACCTTC TRBV2 - TRBD1 TRBJ1-2
CASPGTNNSPLHF TGCGCCAGCCCCGGGACGAATAATTCACCCCTCCACTTT TRBV10-1 - - TRBJ1-6
CASSLRAGTQETQYF TGCGCCAGCAGCTTGCGGGCCGGGACCCAAGAGACCCAGTACTTC TRBV5-1 many - TRBJ2-5
CASSLLAGGPTGELFF TGTGCCAGCAGCTTACTAGCGGGAGGGCCCACCGGGGAGCTGTTTTTT TRBV7-9 few TRBD2 TRBJ2-2
CASRPPSEFVYGYTF TGTGCCAGCCGTCCCCCTTCAGAGTTTGTCTATGGCTACACCTTC TRBV6-6 - - TRBJ1-2
CASSFRQRLYEKLFF TGTGCCAGCAGTTTCCGACAGAGGCTGTACGAAAAACTATTTTTT TRBV12-3/TRBV12-4 - - TRBJ1-4
CASSQAPRGEAANYGCTF - TRBV4-1 - - TRBJ1-2
CASSHLSIAGARETRYF TGTGCCAGCAGTCACCTCTCTATAGCGGGAGCACGAGAGACCCGGTATTTC TRBV6-2/TRBV6-3 - TRBD2 TRBJ2-5
CASRTSGNTGELFF TGCGCCAGCAGGACTAGCGGGAACACCGGGGAGCTGTTTTTT TRBV4-1 many TRBD2 TRBJ2-2
CASILGTQGAPGTHYF TGTGCCAGCATCTTAGGAACCCAGGGGGCCCCTGGGACCCACTACTTC TRBV11-3 - TRBD1 TRBJ2-5
CAGSYSAASTDTQYF TGTGCCGGCAGTTACTCCGCGGCTAGCACAGATACGCAGTATTTT TRBV6-5 - - TRBJ2-3
CASSLSLGDTQYF TGTGCCAGCAGCTTAAGCTTAGGAGATACGCAGTATTTT TRBV7-3 few - TRBJ2-3
CASSISRTQPQHF TGTGCCAGTAGTATTAGCAGGACCCAGCCCCAGCATTTT TRBV19 - - TRBJ1-5
CASSKRQWSKDGYTF TGTGCCAGCAGCAAAAGGCAGTGGTCGAAGGATGGCTACACCTTC TRBV4-2 - - TRBJ1-2
CASSLSLPPNTEAFF TGTGCCAGCAGCTTAAGTTTACCTCCGAACACTGAAGCTTTCTTT TRBV7-9 - - TRBJ1-1
CASSSGTSGSYEQFF TGTGCCAGCAGCTCCGGGACTAGCGGGAGCTATGAGCAGTTCTTC TRBV7-3 few TRBD2 TRBJ2-1
CASSLPLAGEIDEQFF TGTGCCAGCAGCCTACCCTTAGCGGGAGAGATTGATGAGCAGTTCTTC TRBV12-3/TRBV12-4 many TRBD2 TRBJ2-1
CSSYYSGTMNADAFF TGCAGCTCCTATTACTCCGGGACGATGAACGCTGATGCTTTCTTT TRBV29-1 - - TRBJ1-1
CASSPGQGSGYTF TGCGCCAGCAGCCCAGGACAGGGGAGTGGCTACACCTTC TRBV5-1 many TRBD1 TRBJ1-2
CASSFVGKGDLGEQYF TGTGCCAGCAGTTTTGTGGGGAAAGGGGATTTAGGCGAGCAGTACTTC TRBV28 - - TRBJ2-7
CASSPHGDSSYNEQFF TGTGCCAGCAGCCCCCACGGAGATTCCAGTTACAATGAGCAGTTCTTC TRBV11-3 - - TRBJ2-1
CASRAGQGENIQYF TGTGCCAGCAGAGCGGGACAGGGGGAAAACATTCAGTATTTC TRBV2 - TRBD1 TRBJ2-4
CASSLALDASLETQYF TGTGCCAGCAGCTTAGCATTGGACGCATCACTAGAGACCCAGTACTTC TRBV11-1 - - TRBJ2-5
CVSSSAGSWADTQYF TGTGTCAGCAGTTCCGCCGGGAGTTGGGCAGATACGCAGTATTTT TRBV6-5 - - TRBJ2-3
CASSSSGTGSQPQNF TGTGCCAGCAGTTCCTCAGGGACAGGGTCTCAGCCTCAGAATTTT TRBV6-5 - TRBD1 TRBJ1-5
CASSFGDGDSNQPQHF TGTGCCAGCAGCTTCGGTGACGGGGATAGCAATCAGCCCCAGCATTTT TRBV5-5 - - TRBJ1-5
CASSVGTAQGSLNIQYF TGTGCCAGCAGCGTAGGGACCGCACAGGGATCGTTAAACATTCAGTACTTC TRBV9 once - TRBJ2-4
CASSQGRGPYEQYF TGTGCTAGCAGCCAGGGACGGGGACCCTACGAGCAGTACTTC TRBV7-9 - - TRBJ2-7
CASSYSAGAMNTEAFF TGTGCCAGCAGTTACTCGGCAGGGGCGATGAACACTGAAGCTTTCTTT TRBV6-5 many - TRBJ1-1
CAWTLPVSCYTF TGTGCCTGGACCCTACCGGTGAGCTGCTACACCTTC TRBV30 once - TRBJ1-2
CASSDGDGGTEAFF TGCGCCAGCAGCGACGGGGACGGTGGGACTGAAGCTTTCTTT TRBV5-1 few - TRBJ1-1
CSVYIGGSAEAYF TGCAGCGTCTACATAGGGGGCTCCGCTGAAGCTTACTTT TRBV29-1 - TRBD1 TRBJ1-1
CASSPGLAGGTSDTQYF TGTGCCAGCAGCCCGGGACTAGCGGGAGGAACCAGCGATACGCAGTATTTT TRBV4-2 many TRBD2 TRBJ2-3
CASSSSRLLIYNTQYF TGTGCCAGCAGCTCAAGTCGACTACTCATCTACAATACGCAGTACTTC TRBV7-9 - - TRBJ2-7
CAWRRDAGELLF TGTGCCTGGAGGAGGGACGCCGGGGAGCTGTTGTTT TRBV30 - - TRBJ2-2
CASSEAGDNQPQHF TGCGCCAGCAGTGAAGCGGGGGACAATCAGCCCCAGCATTTT TRBV6-1 - - TRBJ1-5